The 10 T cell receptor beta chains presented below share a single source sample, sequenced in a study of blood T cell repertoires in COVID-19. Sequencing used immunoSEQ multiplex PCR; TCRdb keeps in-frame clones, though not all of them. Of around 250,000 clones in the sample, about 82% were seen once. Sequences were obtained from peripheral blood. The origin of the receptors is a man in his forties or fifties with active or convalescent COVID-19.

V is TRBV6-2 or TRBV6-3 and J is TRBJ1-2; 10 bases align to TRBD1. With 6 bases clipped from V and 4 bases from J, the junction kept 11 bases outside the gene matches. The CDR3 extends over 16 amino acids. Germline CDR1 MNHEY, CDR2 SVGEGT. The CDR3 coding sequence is TGTGCCAGCAGCGTCCGCGGGACAGGGGTAGTCTATGGCTACACCTTC. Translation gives CASSVRGTGVVYGYTF.

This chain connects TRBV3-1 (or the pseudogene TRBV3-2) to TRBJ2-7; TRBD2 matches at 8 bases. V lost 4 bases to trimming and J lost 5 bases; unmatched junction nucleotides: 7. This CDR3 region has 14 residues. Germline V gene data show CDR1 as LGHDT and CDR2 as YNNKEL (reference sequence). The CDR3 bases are TGTGCCAGCAGCCCGGGGGGGTTCTATAACGAGCAGTACTTC. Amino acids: CASSPGGFYNEQYF.

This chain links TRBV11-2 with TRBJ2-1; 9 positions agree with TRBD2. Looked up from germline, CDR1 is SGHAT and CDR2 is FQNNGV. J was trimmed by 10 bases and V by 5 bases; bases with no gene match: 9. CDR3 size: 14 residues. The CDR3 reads CASSRSWREGEQFF. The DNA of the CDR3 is TGTGCCAGCAGCCGCTCTTGGCGGGAGGGGGAGCAGTTCTTC. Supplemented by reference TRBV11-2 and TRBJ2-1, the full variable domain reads EAGVAQSPRYKIIEKRQSVAFWCNPISGHATLYWYQQILGQGPKLLIQFQNNGVVDDSQLPKDRFSAERLKGVDSTLKIQPAKLEDSAVYLCASSRSWREGEQFFGPGTRLTVL.

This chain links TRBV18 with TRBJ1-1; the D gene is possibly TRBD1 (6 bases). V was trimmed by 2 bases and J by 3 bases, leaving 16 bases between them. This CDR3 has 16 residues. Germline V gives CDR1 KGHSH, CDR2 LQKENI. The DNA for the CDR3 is TGTGCCAGCTCACCAGGCGTACAGGGTTCCGACACTGAAGCTTTCTTT. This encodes CASSPGVQGSDTEAFF.

CDR3 region: CSVRHRDRGSGGYTF. The CDR3 DNA sequence: TGCAGCGTCCGACACCGGGACAGGGGATCTGGAGGCTACACCTTC. The chain uses TRBV29-1 and TRBJ1-2; 10 nucleotides agree with TRBD1. V dropped 6 bases and J dropped 8; count of bases not matched to a gene: 15. Germline CDR1 reads SQVTM; CDR2 reads ANQGSEA. The CDR3 runs 15 residues.

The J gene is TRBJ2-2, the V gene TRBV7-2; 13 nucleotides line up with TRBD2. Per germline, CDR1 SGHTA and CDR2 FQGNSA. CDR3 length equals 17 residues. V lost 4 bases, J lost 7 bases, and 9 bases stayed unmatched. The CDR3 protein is CASSSRTSGSWFGELFF. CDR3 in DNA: TGTGCCAGCAGCTCGAGGACTAGCGGGAGTTGGTTCGGGGAGCTGTTTTTT. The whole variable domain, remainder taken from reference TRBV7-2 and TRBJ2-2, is GAGVSQSPSNKVTEKGKDVELRCDPISGHTALYWYRQSLGQGLEFLIYFQGNSAPDKSGLPSDRFSAERTGGSVSTLTIQRTQQEDSAVYLCASSSRTSGSWFGELFFGEGSRLTVL.

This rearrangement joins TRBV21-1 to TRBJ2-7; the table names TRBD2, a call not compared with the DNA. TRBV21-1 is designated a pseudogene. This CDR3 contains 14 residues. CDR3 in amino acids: CASSKGGSTYEQYF. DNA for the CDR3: TGTGCCAGCAGCAAGGGGGGAAGTACCTACGAGCAGTACTTC.

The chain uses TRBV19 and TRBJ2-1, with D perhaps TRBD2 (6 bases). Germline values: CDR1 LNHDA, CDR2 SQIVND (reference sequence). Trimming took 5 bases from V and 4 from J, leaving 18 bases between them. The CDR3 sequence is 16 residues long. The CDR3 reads CASSPLWEASYNEQFF. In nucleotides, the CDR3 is TGTGCCAGTAGTCCGTTGTGGGAGGCCTCATACAATGAGCAGTTCTTC.

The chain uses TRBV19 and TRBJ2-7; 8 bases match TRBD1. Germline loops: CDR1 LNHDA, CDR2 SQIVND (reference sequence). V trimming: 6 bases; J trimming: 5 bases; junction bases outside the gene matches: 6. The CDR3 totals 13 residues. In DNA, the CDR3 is TGTGCCAGTAGAGGGGACAGGTGGAACGAGCAGTACTTC. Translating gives CASRGDRWNEQYF.

This CDR3 reads CASSLAWGNTYEQYF. The CDR3 coding sequence is TGCGCCAGCAGCTTGGCTTGGGGCAATACCTACGAGCAGTACTTC. The chain combines TRBV5-1 with TRBJ2-7, with D possibly TRBD1 on 5 matching bases. Germline V lookup: CDR1 SGHRS, CDR2 YFSETQ. Trimming pared 0 bases from V and 2 bases from J, leaving 12 bases between. The CDR3 has 15 amino acids.